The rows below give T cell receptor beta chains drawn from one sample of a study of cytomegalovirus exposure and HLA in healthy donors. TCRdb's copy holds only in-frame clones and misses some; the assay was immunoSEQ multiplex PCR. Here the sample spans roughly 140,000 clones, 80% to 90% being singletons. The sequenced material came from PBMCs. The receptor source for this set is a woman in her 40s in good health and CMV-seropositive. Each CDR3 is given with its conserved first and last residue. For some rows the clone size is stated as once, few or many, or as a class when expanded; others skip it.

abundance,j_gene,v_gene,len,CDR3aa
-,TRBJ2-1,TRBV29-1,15,CSATTGASGRNEQFF
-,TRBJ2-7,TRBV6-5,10,CASSWTEQYF
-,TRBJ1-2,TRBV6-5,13,CASSKGASYGYTF
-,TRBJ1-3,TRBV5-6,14,CASSAQGVRNTIYF
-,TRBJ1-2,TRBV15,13,CATAQDRNYGYTF
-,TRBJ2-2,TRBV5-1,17,CASSSLGGIRNTGELFF
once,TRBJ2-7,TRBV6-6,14,CASSYYSDSTEQYF
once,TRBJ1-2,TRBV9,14,CASSVGQGFYGYTF
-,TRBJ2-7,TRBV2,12,CASSRDSYEQYF
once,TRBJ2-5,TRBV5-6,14,CASSPVGGQETQYF
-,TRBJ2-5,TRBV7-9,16,CASSQSPREAEETQYF
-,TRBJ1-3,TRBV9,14,CASSVGSTGNTIYF
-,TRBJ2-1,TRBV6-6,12,CASSYSVNEQFF
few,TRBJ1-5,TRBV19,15,CASSSTGTGGEPQHF
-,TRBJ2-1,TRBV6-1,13,CASSLSPYNEQFF
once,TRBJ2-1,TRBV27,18,CASSFGLFGGRASGEQFF
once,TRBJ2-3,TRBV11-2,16,CASSPRGQGLVDTQYF
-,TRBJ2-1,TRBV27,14,CASRREGRINEQFF
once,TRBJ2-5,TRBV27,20,CASSPPLSTWASGRRETQYF
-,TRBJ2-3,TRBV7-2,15,CASSPQGPVTDTQYF
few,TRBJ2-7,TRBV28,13,CASRLQGSDEQYF
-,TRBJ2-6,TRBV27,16,CASTRQGSSGANVLTF
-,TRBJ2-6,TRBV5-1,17,CASSADRGVSGANVLTF
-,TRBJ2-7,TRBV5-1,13,CASSVGTTYEQYF
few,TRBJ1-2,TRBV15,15,CATSRRQGGNYGYTF
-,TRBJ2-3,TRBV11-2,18,CASSNPFAYVDSTDTQYF
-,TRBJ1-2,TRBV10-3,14,CAIRGDGRNYGYTF
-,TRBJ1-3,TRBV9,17,CASSEARWQSSGNTIYF
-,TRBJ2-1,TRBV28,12,CASSFPAGVQFF
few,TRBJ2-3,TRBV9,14,CASNVGGGRGTQYF
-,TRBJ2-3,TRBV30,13,CAKTSGSTDTQYF
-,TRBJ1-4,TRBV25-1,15,CASILNRGANEKLFF
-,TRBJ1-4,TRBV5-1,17,CASSSYQGGMGNEKLFF
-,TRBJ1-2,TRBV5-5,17,CASSLTPGQVRKDGYTF
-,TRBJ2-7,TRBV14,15,CASSPIDGRVYEQYF
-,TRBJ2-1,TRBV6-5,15,CASSTAGTGYNEQFF
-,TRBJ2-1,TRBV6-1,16,CASSEALVAGSNEQFF
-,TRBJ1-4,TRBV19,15,CASSTQGHNNEKLFF
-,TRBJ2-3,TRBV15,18,CATSRDMARGKYTDTQYF
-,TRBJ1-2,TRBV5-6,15,CASSLASGGAWGYTF
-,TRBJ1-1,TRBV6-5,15,CASSYEGGPNTEAFF
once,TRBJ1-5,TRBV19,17,CASSRWSVEGNNQPQHF
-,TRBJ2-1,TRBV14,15,CASSQIGTSGISKFF
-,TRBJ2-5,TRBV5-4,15,CASSGGQGIEETQYF
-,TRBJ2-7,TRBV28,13,CATLAGGPSEQYF
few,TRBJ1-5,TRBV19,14,CASSPDRAPQPQHF
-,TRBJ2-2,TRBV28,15,CASSLPGQATGELFF
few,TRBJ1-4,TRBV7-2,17,CASSSMGVGASNEKLFF
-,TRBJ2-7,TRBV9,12,CASGLAFNEQYF
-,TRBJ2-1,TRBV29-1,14,CSVDVQGIGDEQFF
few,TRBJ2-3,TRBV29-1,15,CSVEVGTVGPDTQYF
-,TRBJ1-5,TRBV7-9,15,CASSETGLSNQPQHF
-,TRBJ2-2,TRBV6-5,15,CASSYSSTRAGELFF
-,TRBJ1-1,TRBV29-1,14,CSVEGAAADTEAFF
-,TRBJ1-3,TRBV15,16,CATSREAAQGENTIYF